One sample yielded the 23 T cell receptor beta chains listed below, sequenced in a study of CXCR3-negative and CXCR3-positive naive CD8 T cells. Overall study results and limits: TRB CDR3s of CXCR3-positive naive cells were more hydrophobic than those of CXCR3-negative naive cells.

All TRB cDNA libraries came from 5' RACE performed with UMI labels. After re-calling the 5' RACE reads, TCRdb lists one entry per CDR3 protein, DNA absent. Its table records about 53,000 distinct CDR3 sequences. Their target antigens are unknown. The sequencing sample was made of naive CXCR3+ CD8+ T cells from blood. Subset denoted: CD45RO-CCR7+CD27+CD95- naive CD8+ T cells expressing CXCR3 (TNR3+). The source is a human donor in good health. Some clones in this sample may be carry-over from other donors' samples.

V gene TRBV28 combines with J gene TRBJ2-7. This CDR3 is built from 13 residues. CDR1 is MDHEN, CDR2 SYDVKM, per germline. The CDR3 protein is CASSSRMSYEQYF.

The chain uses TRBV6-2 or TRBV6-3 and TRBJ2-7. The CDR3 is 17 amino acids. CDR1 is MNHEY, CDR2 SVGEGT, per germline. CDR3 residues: CASSYSPPTGSSYEQYF.

The CDR3 loop is CASGRTSGLPLANEQYF. The J gene is TRBJ2-7, the V gene TRBV12-3 or TRBV12-4; lacking DNA, the TRBD2 call made by TCRdb goes unchecked. This CDR3 is 17 amino acids long.

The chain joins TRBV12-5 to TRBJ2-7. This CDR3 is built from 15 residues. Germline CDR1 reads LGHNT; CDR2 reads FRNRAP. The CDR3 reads CASGLDRQGPYEQYF.

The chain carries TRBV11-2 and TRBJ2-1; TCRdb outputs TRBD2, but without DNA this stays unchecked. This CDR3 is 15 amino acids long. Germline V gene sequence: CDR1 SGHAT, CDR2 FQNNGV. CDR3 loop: CASSPTSGFYNEQFF.

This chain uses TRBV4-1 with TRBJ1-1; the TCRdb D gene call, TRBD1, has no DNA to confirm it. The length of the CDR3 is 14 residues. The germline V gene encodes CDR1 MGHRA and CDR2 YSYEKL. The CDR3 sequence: CASSQGGGNTEAFF.

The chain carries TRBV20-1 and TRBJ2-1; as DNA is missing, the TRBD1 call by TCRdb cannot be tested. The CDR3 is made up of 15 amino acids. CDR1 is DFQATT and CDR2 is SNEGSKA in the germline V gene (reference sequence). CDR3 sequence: CSAPGQGLDNNEQFF.

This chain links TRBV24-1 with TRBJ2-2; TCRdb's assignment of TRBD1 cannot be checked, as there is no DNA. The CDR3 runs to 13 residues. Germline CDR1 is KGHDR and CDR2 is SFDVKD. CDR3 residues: CAIRDSSTGELFF.

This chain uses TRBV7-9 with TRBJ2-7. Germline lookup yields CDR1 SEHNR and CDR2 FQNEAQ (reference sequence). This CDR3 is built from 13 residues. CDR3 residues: CASSLDNTYEQYF.

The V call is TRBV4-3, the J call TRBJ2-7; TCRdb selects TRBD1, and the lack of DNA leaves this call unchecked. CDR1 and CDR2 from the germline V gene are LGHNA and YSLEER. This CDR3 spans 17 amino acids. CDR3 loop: CASSQESPGTGGHEQYF.

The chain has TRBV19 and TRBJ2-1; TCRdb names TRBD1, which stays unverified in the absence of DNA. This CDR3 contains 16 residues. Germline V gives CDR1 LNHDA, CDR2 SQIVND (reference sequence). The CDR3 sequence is CASSKKGTGIHNEQFF. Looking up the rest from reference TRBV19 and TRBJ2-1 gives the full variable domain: DGGITQSPKYLFRKEGQNVTLSCEQNLNHDAMYWYRQDPGQGLRLIYYSQIVNDFQKGDIAEGYSVSREKKESFPLTVTSAQKNPTAFYLCASSKKGTGIHNEQFFGPGTRLTVL.

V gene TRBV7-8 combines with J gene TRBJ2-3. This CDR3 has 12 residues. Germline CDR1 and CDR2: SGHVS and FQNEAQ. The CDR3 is CASSLEPDTQYF.

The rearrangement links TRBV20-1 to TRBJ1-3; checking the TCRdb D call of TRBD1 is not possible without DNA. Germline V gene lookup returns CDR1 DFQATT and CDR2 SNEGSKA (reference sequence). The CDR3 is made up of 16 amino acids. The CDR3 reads CSAETTPGTEGNTIYF.

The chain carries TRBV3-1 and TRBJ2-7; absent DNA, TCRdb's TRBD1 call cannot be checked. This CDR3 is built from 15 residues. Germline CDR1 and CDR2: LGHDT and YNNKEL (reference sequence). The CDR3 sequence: CASSQIRTESYEQYF.

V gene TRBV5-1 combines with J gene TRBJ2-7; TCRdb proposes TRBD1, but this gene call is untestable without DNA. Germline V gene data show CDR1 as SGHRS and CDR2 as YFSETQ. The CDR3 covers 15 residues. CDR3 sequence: CASSLGQGETYEQYF.

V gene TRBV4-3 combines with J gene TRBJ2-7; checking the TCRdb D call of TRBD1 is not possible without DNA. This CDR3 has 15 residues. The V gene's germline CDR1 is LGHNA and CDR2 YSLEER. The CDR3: CASSQDWADSYEQCF.

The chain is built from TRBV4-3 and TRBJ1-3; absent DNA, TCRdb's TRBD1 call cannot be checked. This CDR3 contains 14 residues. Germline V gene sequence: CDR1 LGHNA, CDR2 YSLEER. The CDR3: CASSQRGSGNTIYF.

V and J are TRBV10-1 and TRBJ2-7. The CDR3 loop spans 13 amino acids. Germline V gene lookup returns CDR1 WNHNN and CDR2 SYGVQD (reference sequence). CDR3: CASSSGEDYEQYF.

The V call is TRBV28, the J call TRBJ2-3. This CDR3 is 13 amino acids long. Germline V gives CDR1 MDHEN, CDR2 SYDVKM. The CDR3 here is CASSGRLTDTQYF. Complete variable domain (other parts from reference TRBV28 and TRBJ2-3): DVKVTQSSRYLVKRTGEKVFLECVQDMDHENMFWYRQDPGLGLRLIYFSYDVKMKEKGDIPEGYSVSREKKERFSLILESASTNQTSMYLCASSGRLTDTQYFGPGTRLTVL.

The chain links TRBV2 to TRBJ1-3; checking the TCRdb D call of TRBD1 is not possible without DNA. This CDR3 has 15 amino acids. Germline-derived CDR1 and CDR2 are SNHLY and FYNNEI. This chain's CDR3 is CASSEGGVSGNTIYF.

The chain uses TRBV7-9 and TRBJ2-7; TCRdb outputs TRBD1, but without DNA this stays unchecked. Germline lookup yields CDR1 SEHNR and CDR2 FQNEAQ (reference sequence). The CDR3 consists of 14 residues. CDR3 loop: CASSPWTGTGEQYF.

CDR3 region: CASSAGAVQETQYF. V is TRBV25-1 and J is TRBJ2-5; TCRdb calls TRBD1, which cannot be checked without DNA. Germline CDR1 and CDR2: MGHDK and SYGVNS. CDR3 length equals 14 residues.

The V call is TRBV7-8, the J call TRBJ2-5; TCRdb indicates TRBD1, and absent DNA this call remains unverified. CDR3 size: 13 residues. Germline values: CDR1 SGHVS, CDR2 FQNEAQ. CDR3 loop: CASSLGGEETQYF.